The rows below give T cell receptor beta chains drawn from one sample of a study of blood T cell repertoires in COVID-19. Some clones are missing from TCRdb's copy, which holds only in-frame ones; the method was immunoSEQ multiplex PCR. Of some 270,000 clones in the sample, approximately 91% were seen once. Sequenced material: PBMCs or T cells enriched from blood (not recorded which). These receptor sequences come from a woman aged 40 to 55 who had recovered from COVID-19. Both conserved end residues are part of each CDR3. The order of the fields is J gene, D gene, clone size, V gene, CDR3 protein, CDR3 DNA. A D gene is named only where the DNA matches it firmly. Size is omitted from some rows. Given values are once, few, many or a class for expanded clones.

J gene: TRBJ1-1
D gene: .
clone size: once
V gene: TRBV18
CDR3 protein: CASSLASSNTEAFF
CDR3 DNA: TGTGCCAGCTCACTGGCCTCATCAAACACTGAAGCTTTCTTT

J gene: TRBJ1-2
D gene: .
clone size: .
V gene: TRBV18
CDR3 protein: CASSSITGPGTLANYGYTF
CDR3 DNA: TGTGCCAGCTCATCGATTACAGGGCCTGGCACTTTAGCTAACTATGGCTACACCTTC

J gene: TRBJ2-2
D gene: .
clone size: .
V gene: TRBV3-1/TRBV3-2
CDR3 protein: CASSQGTDTGELFF
CDR3 DNA: TGTGCCAGCAGCCAAGGCACGGACACCGGGGAGCTGTTTTTT

J gene: TRBJ2-7
D gene: TRBD2
clone size: .
V gene: TRBV5-1
CDR3 protein: CASSLQPAGENEQYF
CDR3 DNA: TGCGCCAGCAGCTTACAACCAGCGGGAGAAAACGAGCAGTACTTC

J gene: TRBJ2-7
D gene: TRBD2
clone size: once
V gene: TRBV4-1
CDR3 protein: CASSQEGRGDLYEQYF
CDR3 DNA: TGCGCCAGCAGCCAAGAAGGGCGGGGGGACCTCTACGAGCAGTACTTC

J gene: TRBJ2-2
D gene: TRBD1
clone size: .
V gene: TRBV9
CDR3 protein: CASSAGTAPGELFF
CDR3 DNA: TGTGCCAGCAGCGCAGGGACAGCCCCCGGGGAGCTGTTTTTT

J gene: TRBJ2-7
D gene: TRBD1
clone size: .
V gene: TRBV5-1
CDR3 protein: CASSSLTGDSYEQYF
CDR3 DNA: TGCGCCAGCAGCTCGCTGACAGGGGACTCCTACGAGCAGTACTTC

J gene: TRBJ1-1
D gene: TRBD1
clone size: .
V gene: TRBV5-1
CDR3 protein: CASRAAGTGGAGTEAFF
CDR3 DNA: TGCGCCAGCAGAGCTGCCGGGACAGGGGGCGCGGGCACTGAAGCTTTCTTT

J gene: TRBJ1-2
D gene: .
clone size: .
V gene: TRBV10-3
CDR3 protein: CAIKGEGEHGYTF
CDR3 DNA: TGTGCCATCAAAGGGGAAGGTGAGCACGGCTACACCTTC

J gene: TRBJ1-5
D gene: .
clone size: .
V gene: TRBV19
CDR3 protein: CASNEGNQPQHF
CDR3 DNA: TGTGCCAGTAATGAGGGAAATCAGCCCCAGCATTTT

J gene: TRBJ2-3
D gene: .
clone size: once
V gene: TRBV7-6
CDR3 protein: CASSWGTFTSTDTQYF
CDR3 DNA: TGTGCCAGCAGCTGGGGGACTTTCACTAGCACAGATACGCAGTATTTT

J gene: TRBJ1-2
D gene: TRBD1
clone size: .
V gene: TRBV3-1/TRBV3-2
CDR3 protein: CASSQGGQAISYGYTF
CDR3 DNA: TGTGCCAGCAGCCAAGGCGGACAGGCGATCTCCTATGGCTACACCTTC

J gene: TRBJ2-2
D gene: TRBD2
clone size: .
V gene: TRBV7-2
CDR3 protein: CASSASGTNTGELFF
CDR3 DNA: TGTGCCAGCAGCGCTAGCGGGACGAACACCGGGGAGCTGTTTTTT

J gene: TRBJ2-7
D gene: TRBD2
clone size: once
V gene: TRBV5-1
CDR3 protein: CASSLAGGRYEQYF
CDR3 DNA: TGCGCCAGCAGCTTAGCGGGGGGCCGCTACGAGCAGTACTTC

J gene: TRBJ1-2
D gene: .
clone size: .
V gene: TRBV19
CDR3 protein: CASSMRAGDYGYTF
CDR3 DNA: TGTGCCAGTAGTATGAGGGCAGGGGATTATGGCTACACCTTC

J gene: TRBJ1-2
D gene: .
clone size: .
V gene: TRBV4-2
CDR3 protein: CASSQRSTGGYGYTF
CDR3 DNA: TGTGCCAGCAGCCAAAGGTCGACAGGCGGCTATGGCTACACCTTC